This T cell receptor (beta chain) comes out of a study of OX40 agonist ivuxolimab in advanced cancers. General observations from the study: Dosing at 0.1 to 3.0 mg/kg was accompanied by clonal expansion of CD4+ and CD8+ blood T cells by week 6. Still undetermined is the antigen specificity of the expanded peripheral T cells.

Generated by immunoSEQ multiplex PCR, the TCRdb table keeps only in-frame clones and is missing some. Counted here are tens of thousands of clones, roughly 77% occurring once; the ten biggest clones make up roughly 0.69%. Comment on this clone: The antigen is unknown.

V dropped 1 base and J dropped 4; count of bases not matched to a gene: 5. CDR1 SGHVS and CDR2 FQNEAQ come from the germline V gene. The length of the CDR3 is 16 residues. This chain uses TRBV7-8 with TRBJ2-1, with 9 bases identical to TRBD2. This specimen was CD4+ or CD8+ T cells sorted from blood, taken in a trial of the OX40 agonist ivuxolimab. The clonotype originates from an adult with an advanced solid tumor such as melanoma, head and neck, liver or kidney cancer. As DNA, the CDR3 is TGTGCCAGCAGCTTAGGGGCTAGCGGGACTTACAATGAGCAGTTCTTC. Translated, it gives CASSLGASGTYNEQFF.